One sample yielded the 21 T cell receptor beta chains listed below, sequenced in a study of T cell responses to AZD1222 COVID-19 vaccine. TCRdb's table, derived via immunoSEQ multiplex PCR, lists solely in-frame clones and lacks some. This sample has 60,000 to 100,000 clones, with around 90% found just once. The sequencing used peripheral blood, collected on day 0 of MenACWY control vaccination. These receptors came from an adult in good health.

This chain connects TRBV6-2 or TRBV6-3 to TRBJ1-5; D gene uncertain. V shed 5 bases and J shed 4 bases, with 12 bases lying between them. This CDR3 contains 14 residues. Per germline, CDR1 MNHEY and CDR2 SVGEGT. This chain's CDR3 is CASSATGSNQPQHF. DNA of the CDR3: TGTGCCAGCAGTGCGACCGGGAGTAATCAGCCCCAGCATTTT.

This rearrangement joins TRBV10-3 to TRBJ2-7, with 10 positions matching TRBD2. The germline V gene encodes CDR1 ENHRY and CDR2 SYGVKD. This CDR3 is 13 amino acids long. Trimming took 11 bases from V and 2 from J; bases not matched to a gene: 6. CDR3 sequence: CASRTSGPYEQYF. The CDR3 bases are TGTGCCTCCCGGACTAGCGGACCCTACGAGCAGTACTTC.

This clone was seen only once. The chain uses TRBV9 and TRBJ2-3; the D gene is possibly TRBD1 (6 bases). The CDR3 has 17 amino acids. Germline V gene lookup returns CDR1 SGDLS and CDR2 YYNGEE. Trimming took off 0 bases at V and 1 base at J, with 15 bases between the two ends. The CDR3 nucleotides are TGTGCCAGCAGCGTAGGTGTGGGGCCAGGGGGCACAGATACGCAGTATTTT. Amino acids: CASSVGVGPGGTDTQYF.

CDR3 sequence: CASSTGQTDTQYF. DNA of the CDR3: TGTGCCAGTAGTACCGGTCAGACAGATACGCAGTATTTT. V usage is TRBV19 and J usage is TRBJ2-3; D not resolved. V lost 4 bases and J 3 bases, leaving 8 bases between the germline ends. The CDR3 is 13 residues long. Germline V gene lookup returns CDR1 LNHDA and CDR2 SQIVND (reference sequence). The full variable domain, rest sourced from reference TRBV19 and TRBJ2-3, is DGGITQSPKYLFRKEGQNVTLSCEQNLNHDAMYWYRQDPGQGLRLIYYSQIVNDFQKGDIAEGYSVSREKKESFPLTVTSAQKNPTAFYLCASSTGQTDTQYFGPGTRLTVL.

J is TRBJ2-7 and V is TRBV6-6; 7 positions agree with TRBD1. Germline CDR1 and CDR2: MNHNY and SVGAGI (reference sequence). The V gene end was trimmed by 7 bases and the J gene end by 7 bases; junction bases not matched to a gene: 10. The length of the CDR3 is 13 residues. In DNA form, the CDR3 reads TGTGCCAGCATCAGGACAGGCGGCCGTGAGCAGTACTTC. Amino acid sequence: CASIRTGGREQYF.

The J gene is TRBJ1-5, the V gene TRBV7-2; the D gene is possibly TRBD1 (5 bases). Germline V gene data show CDR1 as SGHTA and CDR2 as FQGNSA. The V end was cut by 1 base, the J end by 2 bases, with 9 bases between. The CDR3 contains 15 residues. The CDR3 loop is CASSLGRGGNQPQHF. CDR3 DNA sequence: TGTGCCAGCAGCTTAGGGAGGGGAGGCAATCAGCCCCAGCATTTT.

This clone has only a few counts. The V call is TRBV5-8, the J call TRBJ1-2; no reliable D call. Germline V gene lookup returns CDR1 SGHTS and CDR2 YDEGEE. The CDR3 loop spans 13 amino acids. V was clipped by 1 base and J by 4 bases, with 8 bases between them. The CDR3 spells CASSLNGFYGYTF. In DNA, the CDR3 is TGTGCCAGCAGCTTGAACGGGTTCTATGGCTACACCTTC.

A note on this clone: At one of its ends the junction is not consistent with the germline gene, which may arise from a read error. The V call is TRBV3-1 (or the pseudogene TRBV3-2), the J call TRBJ2-5; tentative D call: TRBD1 (6 bases). The CDR3 runs 14 residues. Germline V CDR1 and CDR2: LGHDT, YNNKEL (reference sequence). The CDR3 region is CASSRLGHQETQYF. The CDR3 nucleotides read TGTGCCAGCAGCCGTTTGGGACACCAGGAGACCCAGTACTTC.

This chain links TRBV10-3 with TRBJ2-5; D is ambiguous. This CDR3 is 12 amino acids long. CDR1 and CDR2 from the germline V gene are ENHRY and SYGVKD. Between the trimmed V and J ends, which lost 4 bases and 5 bases, there was a span of 8 bases. This CDR3 is CAISGGAETQYF. The DNA for the CDR3 is TGTGCCATCAGTGGAGGAGCTGAGACCCAGTACTTC.

The V call is TRBV18, the J call TRBJ2-7, with 9 bases fitting TRBD1. The length of the CDR3 is 16 residues. J lost 2 bases, V lost 3 bases, and 8 bases had no gene match. The germline CDR1 and CDR2 sequences are KGHSH and LQKENI. The CDR3 bases are TGTGCCAGCTCACCCCAAGGGACAGGGAATACCTACGAGCAGTACTTC. Protein sequence: CASSPQGTGNTYEQYF.

J is TRBJ2-7 and V is TRBV11-1; D is unclear. Trimming removed 0 bases from V and 0 bases from J, with 3 bases in between. This CDR3 comprises 13 residues. From germline, CDR1 is SGHAT and CDR2 FQDESV (reference sequence). CDR3 sequence reads: CASSLANSYEQYF. CDR3 sequence (DNA): TGTGCCAGCAGCTTAGCCAACTCCTACGAGCAGTACTTC.

The chain uses TRBV9 and TRBJ1-1; D not certain. Trimming took 0 bases from V and 10 from J, leaving 10 bases between them. Looked up from germline, CDR1 is SGDLS and CDR2 is YYNGEE. This CDR3 region has 12 residues. The CDR3 nucleotides read TGTGCCAGCAGCGTAGGGGAAATTGGAGCTTTCTTT. Translation gives CASSVGEIGAFF.

The V call is TRBV28, the J call TRBJ2-7; D is possibly TRBD1 (6 bases). CDR1 is MDHEN and CDR2 is SYDVKM in the germline V gene. V was cut by 2 bases and J by 5 bases, with 10 bases left in between. The CDR3 length is 13 residues. CDR3 loop: CASSLGRGHEQYF. CDR3 DNA: TGTGCCAGCAGTTTAGGCAGGGGTCACGAGCAGTACTTC. The whole variable domain, filled in from reference TRBV28 and TRBJ2-7, reads DVKVTQSSRYLVKRTGEKVFLECVQDMDHENMFWYRQDPGLGLRLIYFSYDVKMKEKGDIPEGYSVSREKKERFSLILESASTNQTSMYLCASSLGRGHEQYFGPGTRLTVT.

This clone was found a few times. The genes are TRBV7-8 and TRBJ1-1; no reliable D call. There are 16 residues in the CDR3. CDR1 and CDR2 (germline): SGHVS, FQNEAQ. Trimming shortened V by 1 base and J by 6 bases, and 18 bases separated the two germline ends. As DNA, the CDR3 is TGTGCCAGCAGCTTAGTCAGGAATATGGGAGGTGCTGAAGCTTTCTTT. Translating gives CASSLVRNMGGAEAFF.

The gene calls are TRBV5-4 and TRBJ2-7, with D maybe TRBD2 (7 bases). CDR1 and CDR2 (germline): SGHNT, YYREEE (reference sequence). V was shortened by 0 bases and J by 2 bases, with 12 bases between the two germline ends. This CDR3 spans 15 amino acids. The chain's CDR3 is CASSLGGGPTYEQYF. The CDR3 coding sequence is TGTGCCAGCAGCTTGGGGGGGGGCCCCACCTACGAGCAGTACTTC.

The chain links TRBV29-1 to TRBJ2-7; perhaps TRBD1 as D (6 bases). Germline lookup yields CDR1 SQVTM and CDR2 ANQGSEA. V was cut by 6 bases and J by 3 bases, with 18 bases left in between. CDR3 length: 14 amino acids. Here the CDR3 DNA reads TGCAGCGTGACGAGTCGGGACAACTACTACGAGCAGTACTTC. Translation gives CSVTSRDNYYEQYF.

The genes are TRBV5-8 and TRBJ1-2; 7 nucleotides agree with TRBD1. With 3 bases clipped from V and 2 bases from J, the junction kept 4 bases outside the gene matches. The CDR3 loop spans 14 amino acids. CDR1 is SGHTS, CDR2 YDEGEE, per germline. In DNA form, the CDR3 reads TGTGCCAGCAGCTGGATGGACAGGAACTATGGCTACACCTTC. Protein: CASSWMDRNYGYTF.

The V and J genes are TRBV29-1 and TRBJ2-7; 8 nucleotides line up with TRBD1. J lost 1 base, V lost 7 bases, and 6 bases had no gene match. This CDR3 has 13 amino acids. Germline CDR1 reads SQVTM; CDR2 reads ANQGSEA. The CDR3 protein is CSGLGQGSYEQYF. Here the CDR3 DNA reads TGCAGCGGCCTCGGACAGGGATCCTACGAGCAGTACTTC.

The genes are TRBV11-2 and TRBJ1-4, with D uncertain. Germline V lookup: CDR1 SGHAT, CDR2 FQNNGV. This CDR3 is built from 15 residues. V dropped 1 base and J dropped 8 bases, with 14 bases sitting between them. The CDR3 region is CASSLGASPNEKLFF. The DNA of the CDR3 is TGTGCCAGCAGCTTAGGCGCGTCCCCGAACGAAAAACTGTTTTTT.

The CDR3 DNA follows: TGTGCCAGCAGTCCTGGACGGACTGAAGCTTTCTTT. Translation: CASSPGRTEAFF. The chain combines TRBV6-5 with TRBJ1-1; D is uncertain. Trimming stripped 5 bases from V and 5 bases from J, with 9 bases between. Germline values: CDR1 MNHEY, CDR2 SVGAGI. The CDR3 is 12 residues long.

The V and J genes are TRBV15 and TRBJ2-5; TRBD2 matches 11 bases. This CDR3 spans 15 amino acids. The V gene end was trimmed by 5 bases and the J gene end by 4 bases; junction bases not matched to a gene: 6. The germline gives CDR1 LNHNV, CDR2 YYDKDF (reference sequence). The CDR3 spells CATSLLAGGRETQYF. CDR3 in DNA: TGTGCCACCAGCCTGCTAGCGGGGGGACGAGAGACCCAGTACTTC. Variable domain in full (rest from reference TRBV15 and TRBJ2-5): DAMVIQNPRYQVTQFGKPVTLSCSQTLNHNVMYWYQQKSSQAPKLLFHYYDKDFNNEADTPDNFQSRRPNTSFCFLDIRSPGLGDTAMYLCATSLLAGGRETQYFGPGTRLLVL.